Sequencing of this TCR beta chain was carried out in a study of T cells in localized non-small cell lung cancer. Study results and caveats: Uninvolved adjacent lung showed the highest T cell clonality, exceeding tumor. Adjacent lung tissue had a median roughly 62 of the top 100 clones found in the tumor. Tumor samples were not multi-region, leaving intratumor heterogeneity unexcluded. Longer overall survival was associated with a higher density of T cells in the blood.

Repertoires were generated with immunoSEQ multiplex PCR, while TCRdb's copy carries only in-frame clones and drops some. The sample comprises tens of thousands of clones, 88% of which are singletons, and 20% to 25% rests with the top ten. Of note for this clone: What it binds is unknown.

This TCR was recovered from a woman aged 35-75 years with stage I squamous cell lung carcinoma. The sequencing used peripheral blood, collected before any cancer treatment.

CDR3 coding DNA: TGTGCCAGCAGTGGGCTGGGACAGGGCGTCCCCTACGAGCAGTACTTC. Translation gives CASSGLGQGVPYEQYF. The chain uses TRBV6-1 and TRBJ2-7; 9 bases agree with TRBD1. The CDR3 contains 16 residues. CDR1 is MNHNS, CDR2 SASEGT, per germline. The trim removed 4 bases at V and 2 bases at J, leaving 9 bases unmatched.